Below are 17 T cell receptor beta chains sequenced from a single sample in a study of blood T cell repertoires in COVID-19. Produced via immunoSEQ multiplex PCR; TCRdb's table is partial and in-frame only. The table has about 280,000 clones, about 83% seen once. The sequenced material came from peripheral blood. The source is a woman aged 45 to 65 who had recovered from COVID-19.

This sequence joins TRBV30 and TRBJ1-1; no clear D gene. The CDR3 sequence is 16 residues long. V was clipped by 3 bases and J by 0 bases, with 17 bases between them. From germline, CDR1 is GTSNPN and CDR2 SVGIG (reference sequence). In DNA form, the CDR3 reads TGTGCCTGGAGCTACCGCGTCTTCGTGATGAACACTGAAGCTTTCTTT. Amino acids: CAWSYRVFVMNTEAFF.

The V and J genes are TRBV4-3 and TRBJ2-6; 10 nucleotides match TRBD2. Unmatched junction bases numbered 16, after V lost 1 base and J lost 4 bases. The CDR3 is made up of 21 amino acids. Per the germline V gene, CDR1 is LGHNA and CDR2 is YSLEER. CDR3 sequence: CASSQVIGRGLASVGANVLTF. The CDR3 DNA follows: TGCGCCAGCAGCCAAGTGATCGGGCGGGGACTAGCGTCCGTAGGGGCCAACGTCCTGACTTTC.

The J gene is TRBJ2-3, the V gene TRBV7-2; 10 nucleotides line up with TRBD1. CDR3 length equals 15 residues. With 5 bases clipped from V and 5 bases from J, the junction kept 7 bases outside the gene matches. Germline loops: CDR1 SGHTA, CDR2 FQGNSA. The CDR3 loop is CASSPGQGTIDTQYF. In DNA, the CDR3 is TGTGCCAGCAGCCCGGGACAGGGGACCATAGATACGCAGTATTTT.

The chain couples TRBV6-5 to TRBJ1-2; D is possibly TRBD1 (6 bases). Germline CDR1 and CDR2: MNHEY and SVGAGI. The germline V and J ends were trimmed by 0 bases and 5 bases, with 7 bases remaining between them. This CDR3 is built from 13 residues. The chain's CDR3 is CASSYSGTYGYTF. The CDR3 nucleotides read TGTGCCAGCAGTTACTCTGGGACATATGGCTACACCTTC.

This chain links TRBV6-6 with TRBJ2-2; weak D call: TRBD1 (5 bases). CDR3 length: 14 residues. V dropped 5 bases and J dropped 4 bases, with 11 bases sitting between them. From germline, CDR1 is MNHNY and CDR2 SVGAGI (reference sequence). The CDR3 reads CASSHQGLTGELFF. The CDR3, as DNA: TGTGCCAGCAGTCACCAGGGCCTCACCGGGGAGCTGTTTTTT.

V and J are TRBV29-1 and TRBJ1-4, with D perhaps TRBD1 (6 bases). The V gene lost 7 bases and the J gene lost 6 bases, with 21 bases spanning the gap. Germline loops: CDR1 SQVTM, CDR2 ANQGSEA. The CDR3 totals 15 residues. The DNA for the CDR3 is TGCAGCGACAATAATTTCGGGGGGCGCGATGAAAAACTGTTTTTT. It codes for CSDNNFGGRDEKLFF.

The chain links TRBV5-1 to TRBJ1-4; D unclear. This CDR3 contains 12 residues. The germline V gene encodes CDR1 SGHRS and CDR2 YFSETQ. Trimming took 7 bases from V and 1 from J, leaving 5 bases between them. The CDR3 protein is CASRGTNEKLFF. The CDR3 DNA is TGCGCCAGCCGAGGAACTAATGAAAAACTGTTTTTT.

The chain recombines TRBV28 with TRBJ2-7; D possibly corresponds to TRBD2 (7 bases). CDR3 length equals 14 residues. Trimming pared 8 bases from V and 4 bases from J, leaving 18 bases between. Germline lookup yields CDR1 MDHEN and CDR2 SYDVKM. In nucleotides, the CDR3 is TGTGCCAGCGCCTTAGGGGGGGGAATTTACGAGCAGTACTTC. Translated, it gives CASALGGGIYEQYF.

This clone came up once. The chain employs TRBV6-2 or TRBV6-3 and TRBJ2-5, with 7 bases identical to TRBD2. This CDR3 has 15 residues. After removal of 1 base from V and 7 bases from J, the junction contained 9 bases not matched to a gene. Germline V lookup: CDR1 MNHEY, CDR2 SVGEGT. CDR3 DNA: TGTGCCAGCAGTTACTTGGCGGGAGTGGTCGGGACCCAGTACTTC. Translated, it gives CASSYLAGVVGTQYF.

The V call is TRBV19, the J call TRBJ2-4; maybe TRBD1 (5 bases). V was shortened by 4 bases and J by 0 bases, with 13 bases between the two germline ends. The length of the CDR3 is 16 residues. Germline loops: CDR1 LNHDA, CDR2 SQIVND (reference sequence). CDR3: CASSTTEYLAKNIQYF. The CDR3, as DNA: TGTGCCAGTAGTACGACAGAGTACCTAGCCAAAAACATTCAGTACTTC.

This clone was seen many times. The V and J genes are TRBV28 and TRBJ1-5; 8 bases match TRBD1. Germline V gene sequence: CDR1 MDHEN, CDR2 SYDVKM. The CDR3 is made up of 16 amino acids. V shed 6 bases and J 4 bases; nucleotides not matched to a gene: 11. CDR3 sequence reads: CASRPRTGLGNQPQHF. The DNA for the CDR3 is TGTGCCAGCAGGCCCCGGACAGGGTTGGGGAATCAGCCCCAGCATTTT.

The rearrangement joins TRBV9 to TRBJ2-7; a possible D gene is TRBD1 (6 bases). The germline V and J ends were trimmed by 4 bases and 5 bases, with 13 bases remaining between them. Germline lookup yields CDR1 SGDLS and CDR2 YYNGEE. The CDR3 covers 13 residues. Here the CDR3 reads CASSPDRPDEQYF. CDR3 DNA: TGTGCCAGCAGCCCCGACAGGCCGGACGAGCAGTACTTC.

This CDR3 is CASKAGDTDTQYF. The CDR3 region has the DNA TGTGCCAGTAAAGCGGGGGACACAGATACGCAGTATTTT. The J gene is TRBJ2-3, the V gene TRBV19, with 8 bases identical to TRBD2. With V trimmed by 7 bases and J by 2 bases, 2 bases remained unmatched. The CDR3 extends over 13 amino acids. CDR1 and CDR2 (germline): LNHDA, SQIVND (reference sequence). Filled out from reference TRBV19 and TRBJ2-3, the complete variable domain reads DGGITQSPKYLFRKEGQNVTLSCEQNLNHDAMYWYRQDPGQGLRLIYYSQIVNDFQKGDIAEGYSVSREKKESFPLTVTSAQKNPTAFYLCASKAGDTDTQYFGPGTRLTVL.

This chain connects TRBV7-2 to TRBJ1-6; possibly TRBD1 for D (5 bases). The CDR3 is 16 residues long. V was trimmed by 6 bases and J by 9 bases, leaving 21 bases between them. CDR1 is SGHTA and CDR2 is FQGNSA in the germline V gene. The CDR3 sequence: CASRSRQSSSGSPLHF. The CDR3 nucleotides are TGTGCCAGCAGGTCAAGACAGTCGTCGTCGGGTTCACCCCTCCACTTT. The variable domain in full, with the rest retrieved from reference TRBV7-2 and TRBJ1-6, is GAGVSQSPSNKVTEKGKDVELRCDPISGHTALYWYRQSLGQGLEFLIYFQGNSAPDKSGLPSDRFSAERTGGSVSTLTIQRTQQEDSAVYLCASRSRQSSSGSPLHFGNGTRLTVT.

The V call is TRBV28, the J call TRBJ2-7; the match to TRBD1 covers 7 bases. The germline gives CDR1 MDHEN, CDR2 SYDVKM. The V and J ends lost 4 bases and 2 bases, in that order; junction bases with no gene match: 2. The CDR3 loop spans 13 amino acids. Here the CDR3 reads CASSSTGPYEQYF. The DNA for the CDR3 is TGTGCCAGCAGTTCGACAGGGCCCTACGAGCAGTACTTC.

The gene calls are TRBV23-1 and TRBJ2-2; TRBD1 agrees at 7 bases. TRBV23-1 is filed as an ORF, its function uncertain. V lost 4 bases and J lost 0; bases outside the gene matches: 8. There are 17 residues in the CDR3. CDR3: CASSLQSGQTNTGELFF. The CDR3 DNA sequence: TGCGCCAGCAGTCTCCAATCGGGACAGACGAACACCGGGGAGCTGTTTTTT.

This clone has more than one count but fewer than ten. DNA of the CDR3: TGTGCCAGCATCAGGCAGGGATTATACGAGCAGTACTTC. Its protein product is CASIRQGLYEQYF. The chain carries TRBV6-5 and TRBJ2-7, with a possible D match to TRBD1 (5 bases). The CDR3 is 13 amino acids. Germline V gene lookup returns CDR1 MNHEY and CDR2 SVGAGI. Trimming took 7 bases from V and 4 from J, leaving 14 bases between them.